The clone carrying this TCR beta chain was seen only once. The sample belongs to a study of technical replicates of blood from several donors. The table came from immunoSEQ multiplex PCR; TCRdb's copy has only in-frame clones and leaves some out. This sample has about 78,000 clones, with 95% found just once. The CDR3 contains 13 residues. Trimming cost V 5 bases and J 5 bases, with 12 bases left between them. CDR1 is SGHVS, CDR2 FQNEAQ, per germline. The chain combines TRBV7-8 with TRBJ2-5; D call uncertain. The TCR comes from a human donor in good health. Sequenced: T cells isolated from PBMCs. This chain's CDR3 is CASSQGGLETQYF. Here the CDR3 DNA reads TGTGCCAGCAGCCAAGGCGGTTTGGAGACCCAGTACTTC.